The present T cell receptor beta chain was sequenced within a study of regulatory T cells in long-lasting Graves disease. CDR1 and CDR2 from the germline V gene are SGHRS and YFSETQ. V dropped 0 bases and J dropped 5; count of bases not matched to a gene: 4. The CDR3 runs to 16 residues. This clonotype showed up just a few times. Time point denoted: newly diagnosed GD, antithyroid drugs for less than 3 months. Researchers made the TCR library from RNA that was extracted from PBMCs. Arm-PCR of CDR3 regions and iRepertoire HTBI primers were the basis on which TCR beta libraries were built. In TCRdb, the multiplex PCR reads were re-called with MiXCR into one record per CDR3 protein. This table has 500,000 or so distinct CDR3 sequences, about 15% appearing once. This sample was shared with a second study, whose subject was T cells in Graves' hyperthyroidism and ophthalmopathy.

The receptor was derived from a woman aged 40-65 years with Graves disease. The chain couples TRBV5-1 to TRBJ2-3; TRBD2 matches 12 bases. The starting material was peripheral blood mononuclear cells (PBMCs), obtained at new diagnosis, from a patient treated with antithyroid drugs. CDR3 bases: TGCGCCAGCAGCTTGGCCCCTAGCGGGGGGGGAGATACGCAGTATTTT. Its protein product is CASSLAPSGGGDTQYF.